Following are 17 T cell receptor beta chains from one sample sequenced in a study of control samples from healthy donors and cancer patients. Clones were sequenced by immunoSEQ multiplex PCR, and TCRdb holds only the in-frame ones, with some missing. The sample gives approximately 86,000 clones, approximately 87% of which show up once; about 2.1% is in the top ten. Sequencing used blood. The source of these receptors is a woman in her thirties or forties in good health.

This chain connects TRBV13 to TRBJ2-7; D might be TRBD2 (5 bases). The germline V gene has CDR1 PRHDT and CDR2 FYEKMQ (reference sequence). V lost 2 bases and J lost 0, with 11 bases in between. The CDR3 totals 15 residues. CDR3 residues: CASSLRGYGSYEQYF. CDR3 DNA sequence: TGTGCCAGCAGCTTACGGGGATATGGCTCCTACGAGCAGTACTTC. The full variable domain, completed using reference TRBV13 and TRBJ2-7, is AAGVIQSPRHLIKEKRETATLKCYPIPRHDTVYWYQQGPGQDPQFLISFYEKMQSDKGSIPDRFSAQQFSDYHSELNMSSLELGDSALYFCASSLRGYGSYEQYFGPGTRLTVT.

This clone was seen a handful of times. The chain is built from TRBV24-1 and TRBJ1-1; tentatively, D is TRBD1 (6 bases). Trimming stripped 1 base from V and 0 bases from J, with 14 bases between. The CDR3 sequence is 17 residues long. Germline CDR1 is KGHDR and CDR2 is SFDVKD. The CDR3 nucleotides read TGTGCCACCAGTGATTTCACAGGGTACGGGATGAACACTGAAGCTTTCTTT. The encoded protein is CATSDFTGYGMNTEAFF.

This clone was counted a single time. In DNA, the CDR3 is TGTGCCAGCAGTGAAGCAGGCGGGGAAGTTGCTGAAAAACTGTTTTTT. Amino acid sequence: CASSEAGGEVAEKLFF. The chain recombines TRBV2 with TRBJ1-4, with no clear D. CDR3 size: 16 residues. V lost 0 bases and J lost 7, with 15 bases in between. From germline, CDR1 is SNHLY and CDR2 FYNNEI.

J is TRBJ2-5 and V is TRBV2; TRBD2 might be the D (6 bases). CDR3 length: 12 residues. CDR1 SNHLY and CDR2 FYNNEI come from the germline V gene. The ends were cut back, 7 bases at V and 1 base at J, with 7 bases in the middle. Here the CDR3 reads CASKGLQETQYF. CDR3 coding DNA: TGTGCCAGCAAGGGACTCCAAGAGACCCAGTACTTC. Variable domain in full (rest from reference TRBV2 and TRBJ2-5): EPEVTQTPSHQVTQMGQEVILRCVPISNHLYFYWYRQILGQKVEFLVSFYNNEISEKSEIFDDQFSVERPDGSNFTLKIRSTKLEDSAMYFCASKGLQETQYFGPGTRLLVL.

A note on this clone: The same CDR3 can be traced to other DNA sequences in this sample. The chain uses TRBV30 and TRBJ1-1, with a weak D call TRBD1 (6 bases). CDR3 length: 12 amino acids. Germline V gene data show CDR1 as GTSNPN and CDR2 as SVGIG (reference sequence). Trimming cost V 0 bases and J 5 bases, with 7 bases left between them. The CDR3 here is CAWSVRGTEAFF. CDR3 in DNA: TGTGCCTGGAGTGTAAGGGGGACTGAAGCTTTCTTT.

This chain connects TRBV6-5 to TRBJ2-7; D may be TRBD1 or TRBD2 (6 bases each). Germline V gene sequence: CDR1 MNHEY, CDR2 SVGAGI. Trimming shortened V by 9 bases and J by 6 bases, and 21 bases separated the two germline ends. The CDR3 spans 14 residues. CDR3 in DNA: TGTGCCAGTTTGGGGGAAGGGGGGCGGTTCGAGCAGTACTTC. As protein: CASLGEGGRFEQYF.

The chain carries TRBV10-3 and TRBJ2-7, with TRBD2 matching over 9 bases. Germline V gives CDR1 ENHRY, CDR2 SYGVKD. The CDR3 sequence is 15 residues long. The J segment lost 5 bases and the V segment lost 2 bases, leaving 7 bases of the junction unmatched. The CDR3 DNA sequence: TGTGCCATCAGTGAGATAAGTAGCGGGGGCGACGAGCAGTACTTC. Its translation: CAISEISSGGDEQYF.

The genes are TRBV12-3 or TRBV12-4 and TRBJ1-1, with no clear D. The V gene lost 7 bases and the J gene lost 6 bases, with 15 bases spanning the gap. The CDR3 has 13 residues. The CDR3 nucleotides read TGTGCCAGCACCAATAGCGTCGGTTCTGAAGCTTTCTTT. This gives the protein CASTNSVGSEAFF.

The rearrangement uses TRBV3-1 (or the pseudogene TRBV3-2) and TRBJ1-5; D might be TRBD1 (6 bases). The V and J ends lost 1 base and 5 bases respectively, with 9 bases between them. Looked up from germline, CDR1 is LGHDT and CDR2 is YNNKEL (reference sequence). CDR3 length equals 14 residues. The chain's CDR3 is CASSQGRGYQPQHF. CDR3 in DNA: TGTGCCAGCAGCCAAGGCAGGGGTTATCAGCCCCAGCATTTT.

This chain connects TRBV7-3 to TRBJ2-1; 16 nucleotides line up with TRBD2. Germline V lookup: CDR1 SGHTA, CDR2 FQGTGA. The CDR3 has 18 amino acids. V dropped 5 bases and J dropped 9; count of bases not matched to a gene: 13. The DNA of the CDR3 is TGTGCCAGCAGCCCTAGCCCGGGACTAGCGGGGGGGCGGAGTGAGCAGTTCTTC. It encodes CASSPSPGLAGGRSEQFF.

The gene calls are TRBV19 and TRBJ1-5; maybe TRBD1 (6 bases). Trimming left V 0 bases short and J 4 bases short, with 13 bases between. The length of the CDR3 is 16 residues. Germline V gene sequence: CDR1 LNHDA, CDR2 SQIVND (reference sequence). CDR3 residues: CASSIDPTGKNQPQHF. CDR3 in DNA: TGTGCCAGTAGTATAGACCCGACAGGAAAGAATCAGCCCCAGCATTTT.

This clone was detected only a few times. The chain couples TRBV5-4 to TRBJ2-5; TRBD2 matches 7 bases. This CDR3 is 15 amino acids long. Trimming cost V 0 bases and J 1 base; bases outside gene matches: 3. Germline V lookup: CDR1 SGHNT, CDR2 YYREEE (reference sequence). The CDR3 loop is CASSLAPGGQETQYF. CDR3 coding DNA: TGTGCCAGCAGCTTGGCCCCGGGGGGCCAAGAGACCCAGTACTTC.

This chain connects TRBV7-8 to TRBJ2-3, with 10 positions matching TRBD2. This CDR3 contains 16 residues. The V gene end was trimmed by 5 bases and the J gene end by 3 bases; junction bases not matched to a gene: 8. From germline, CDR1 is SGHVS and CDR2 FQNEAQ. The CDR3 spells CASSPRTSGNTDTQYF. CDR3 sequence (DNA): TGTGCCAGCAGCCCTCGGACTAGCGGAAATACAGATACGCAGTATTTT.

This chain connects TRBV4-1 to TRBJ2-3; 9 bases fit TRBD2. The CDR3 sequence is 16 residues long. Germline V gene sequence: CDR1 MGHRA, CDR2 YSYEKL. The J segment lost 5 bases and the V segment lost 0 bases, leaving 6 bases of the junction unmatched. The CDR3 region is CASSQEERGAQDTQYF. DNA of the CDR3: TGCGCCAGCAGCCAAGAAGAGCGGGGGGCCCAAGATACGCAGTATTTT.

This sequence joins TRBV19 and TRBJ1-1; D remains unclear. CDR1 is LNHDA, CDR2 SQIVND, per germline (reference sequence). The CDR3 is 13 residues long. The ends were cut back, 7 bases at V and 4 bases at J, with 13 bases in the middle. This chain's CDR3 is CASKPGETTEAFF. As DNA, the CDR3 is TGTGCCAGTAAACCGGGCGAAACCACTGAAGCTTTCTTT.

The rearrangement uses TRBV3-1 (or the pseudogene TRBV3-2) and TRBJ1-5; tentatively, D is TRBD1 (6 bases). V was cut by 2 bases and J by 2 bases, with 10 bases left in between. The germline V gene has CDR1 LGHDT and CDR2 YNNKEL (reference sequence). This CDR3 is built from 15 residues. The CDR3 region is CASSQQGRGNQPQHF. CDR3 nucleotides: TGTGCCAGCAGCCAACAGGGGAGAGGCAATCAGCCCCAGCATTTT.

The chain is built from TRBV3-1 (or the pseudogene TRBV3-2) and TRBJ1-3; TRBD1 aligns across 7 bases. V lost 2 bases and J lost 6; bases outside the gene matches: 7. The CDR3 is 15 amino acids. Germline CDR1 is LGHDT and CDR2 is YNNKEL (reference sequence). CDR3 amino acids: CASSQSPGQSNTIYF. In nucleotides, the CDR3 is TGTGCCAGCAGCCAATCTCCGGGACAGTCAAACACCATATATTTT.